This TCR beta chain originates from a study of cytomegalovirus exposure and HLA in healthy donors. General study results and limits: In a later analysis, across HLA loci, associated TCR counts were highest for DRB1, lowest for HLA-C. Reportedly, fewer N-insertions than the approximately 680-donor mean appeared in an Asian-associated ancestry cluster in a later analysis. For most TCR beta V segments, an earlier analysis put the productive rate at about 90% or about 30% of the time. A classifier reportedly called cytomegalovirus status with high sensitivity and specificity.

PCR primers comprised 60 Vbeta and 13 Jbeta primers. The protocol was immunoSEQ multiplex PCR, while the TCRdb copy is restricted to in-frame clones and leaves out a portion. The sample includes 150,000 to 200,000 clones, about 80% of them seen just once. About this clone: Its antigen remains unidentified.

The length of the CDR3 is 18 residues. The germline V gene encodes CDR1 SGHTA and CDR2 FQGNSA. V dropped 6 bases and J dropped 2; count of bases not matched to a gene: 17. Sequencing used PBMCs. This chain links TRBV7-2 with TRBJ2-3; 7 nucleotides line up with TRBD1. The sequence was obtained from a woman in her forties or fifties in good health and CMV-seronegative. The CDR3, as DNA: TGTGCCAGCAGTAAATCAGCTGACCGGGACAGAATCACAGATACGCAGTATTTT. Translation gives CASSKSADRDRITDTQYF.